This record looks at one T cell receptor (beta chain) sequence and its context. The data derive from a study of blood T cell repertoires in COVID-19. In the study overall: Donors in the United States, Italy and Spain gave samples during acute or convalescent COVID-19. PBMCs, B-cell-depleted T cells, or T cells were the source of the cDNA or gDNA that made up the material.

Deletions cut 2 bases from V and 0 bases from J, with 8 bases between. Germline lookup yields CDR1 MNHEY and CDR2 SMNVEV (reference sequence). The CDR3 is 15 residues long. As originally analysed: Amplified reference gene primers provided the basis for estimating nucleated cell counts. Clones were read by immunoSEQ multiplex PCR, and TCRdb kept only the in-frame ones, dropping some. The V and J calls and clone size come from that table; D and trimming were worked out from the DNA. The sample lists under 45,000 clones, 80% to 90% occurring once. The V call is TRBV27, the J call TRBJ1-5; D not resolved. The source material was peripheral blood. This TCR was recovered from a man in his forties or fifties with active COVID-19. The CDR3 region is CASSLIGGSNQPQHF. CDR3 DNA: TGTGCCAGCAGTTTAATAGGCGGTAGCAATCAGCCCCAGCATTTT.